The clone carrying this TCR beta chain has only a few counts. The data were obtained in a study of spatial heterogeneity in lung cancer. Time point denoted: blood at routine non-recurrence follow-up after resection. TCRdb ran MiXCR on the 5' RACE reads and lists one entry per CDR3 protein. The sample carries fewer than 45,000 distinct CDR3 sequences, roughly a tenth recorded once. CDR3 length: 15 amino acids. Trimming took 3 bases from V and 1 from J, leaving 13 bases between them. CDR1 and CDR2 (germline): LNHDA, SQIVND (reference sequence). This sequence was found in a female donor with early-stage non-small cell lung cancer. The material was PBMCs, obtained at follow-up. V is TRBV19 and J is TRBJ2-7; D is uncertain. The DNA of the CDR3 is TGTGCCAGTAGTATGCCCCGGACGGCTTCCTACGAGCAGTACTTC. It yields the protein CASSMPRTASYEQYF.